What follows are 29 T cell receptor beta chains derived from one specimen sequenced in a study of blood T cell repertoires in COVID-19. The protocol was immunoSEQ multiplex PCR, while the TCRdb copy is restricted to in-frame clones and leaves out a portion. The sample shows roughly 130,000 clones, 80% to 90% of them seen only once. Sequencing was performed on PBMCs or T cells enriched from blood (not recorded which). These receptors were collected from a woman aged 45-65 years with acute COVID-19.

The chain employs TRBV9 and TRBJ2-5, with 10 bases matching TRBD1. CDR3 size: 15 residues. Germline V gene data show CDR1 as SGDLS and CDR2 as YYNGEE. The J segment lost 3 bases and the V segment lost 2 bases, leaving 4 bases of the junction unmatched. For the CDR3, the DNA is TGTGCCAGCAGCGTTTTCGGACAGGGGGAAGAGACCCAGTACTTC. Translating gives CASSVFGQGEETQYF. Based on the CDR3 plus reference TRBV9 and TRBJ2-5, the full variable domain is DSGVTQTPKHLITATGQRVTLRCSPRSGDLSVYWYQQSLDQGLQFLIQYYNGEERAKGNILERFSAQQFPDLHSELNLSSLELGDSALYFCASSVFGQGEETQYFGPGTRLLVL.

The V call is TRBV7-2, the J call TRBJ1-5; the match to TRBD1 covers 7 bases. After removal of 5 bases from V and 3 bases from J, the junction contained 7 bases not matched to a gene. Germline V gene sequence: CDR1 SGHTA, CDR2 FQGNSA. CDR3 length equals 15 residues. This CDR3 is CASSPQGGTNQPQHF. DNA for the CDR3: TGTGCCAGCAGCCCCCAGGGGGGTACCAATCAGCCCCAGCATTTT. The full variable domain, in which reference TRBV7-2 and TRBJ1-5 provide the parts outside the CDR3, is GAGVSQSPSNKVTEKGKDVELRCDPISGHTALYWYRQSLGQGLEFLIYFQGNSAPDKSGLPSDRFSAERTGGSVSTLTIQRTQQEDSAVYLCASSPQGGTNQPQHFGDGTRLSIL.

The chain employs TRBV5-1 and TRBJ2-2, with 11 bases identical to TRBD2. The CDR3 spans 16 residues. Germline trimming cut 2 bases from V and 4 bases from J; bases unmatched to any gene: 4. Germline CDR1 SGHRS, CDR2 YFSETQ. The CDR3 protein is CASSFFSGRATGELFF. As DNA, the CDR3 is TGCGCCAGCAGCTTCTTTAGCGGGAGGGCCACCGGGGAGCTGTTTTTT.

The rearrangement uses TRBV7-3 and TRBJ2-2, with a tentative D call TRBD2 (6 bases). The ends were cut back, 3 bases at V and 5 bases at J, with 13 bases in the middle. This CDR3 is built from 15 residues. From germline, CDR1 is SGHTA and CDR2 FQGTGA. Here the CDR3 reads CASSLGGIETGELFF. The CDR3, as DNA: TGTGCCAGCAGCTTGGGGGGAATCGAGACCGGGGAGCTGTTTTTT.

The CDR3 is CASSFGAQGLEAFF. The CDR3 bases are TGTGCCAGCAGCTTTGGGGCACAGGGTCTTGAAGCTTTCTTT. The chain links TRBV7-9 to TRBJ1-1, with TRBD1 as a possible D gene (6 bases). The germline V gene encodes CDR1 SEHNR and CDR2 FQNEAQ (reference sequence). The CDR3 contains 14 residues. The V gene lost 3 bases and the J gene lost 7 bases, with 15 bases spanning the gap.

This rearrangement joins TRBV6-5 to TRBJ2-7, with a weak D call TRBD2 (6 bases). Germline CDR1 MNHEY, CDR2 SVGAGI. CDR3 length: 14 amino acids. The ends were cut back, 6 bases at V and 3 bases at J, with 15 bases in the middle. The CDR3: CASRRDSFFYEQYF. The CDR3 coding sequence is TGTGCCAGCAGGAGGGACTCGTTTTTCTACGAGCAGTACTTC.

The chain links TRBV3-1 (or the pseudogene TRBV3-2) to TRBJ1-2, with D tentatively TRBD1 (6 bases). The V gene lost 5 bases and the J gene lost 3 bases, with 16 bases spanning the gap. CDR1 and CDR2 from the germline V gene are LGHDT and YNNKEL (reference sequence). The CDR3 covers 15 residues. The CDR3 here is CASSSGRGAYYGYTF. In DNA form, the CDR3 reads TGTGCCAGCAGCTCAGGGCGGGGGGCGTACTATGGCTACACCTTC.

The CDR3 is CASSPLAGGPQSSYNEQFF. Here the CDR3 DNA reads TGTGCCAGCTCACCCTTAGCGGGAGGCCCTCAAAGCTCCTACAATGAGCAGTTCTTC. This sequence joins TRBV18 and TRBJ2-1; TRBD2 matches at 10 bases. Looked up from germline, CDR1 is KGHSH and CDR2 is LQKENI. Trimming took 3 bases from V and 0 from J; bases not matched to a gene: 11. The CDR3 is 19 amino acids.

The genes are TRBV19 and TRBJ2-1; 7 bases match TRBD1. The CDR3 spans 15 residues. Germline V gene data show CDR1 as LNHDA and CDR2 as SQIVND (reference sequence). Unmatched junction bases numbered 7, after V lost 4 bases and J lost 4 bases. The CDR3 loop is CASSRPGQLYNEQFF. CDR3 sequence (DNA): TGTGCCAGTAGTAGGCCGGGACAGCTTTACAATGAGCAGTTCTTC.

On this clone itself: The junction departs from germline at one end; a sequencing error may be responsible. The rearrangement uses TRBV5-1 and TRBJ2-1; weak D call: TRBD2 (6 bases). This CDR3 has 14 amino acids. Germline V gene lookup returns CDR1 SGHRS and CDR2 YFSETQ. The CDR3 region has the DNA TGCGCCAGCAGTTTGGGACTCCGCTACAATGAGCAGTTCTTC. This translates into CASSLGLRYNEQFF.

The chain couples TRBV13 to TRBJ2-1; possible D gene TRBD2, 6 bases. CDR3 length equals 15 residues. The germline CDR1 and CDR2 sequences are PRHDT and FYEKMQ (reference sequence). The ends were cut back, 4 bases at V and 0 bases at J, with 10 bases in the middle. In nucleotides, the CDR3 is TGTGCCAGCAGCTACGGGAGTACCTCCTACAATGAGCAGTTCTTC. Amino acids: CASSYGSTSYNEQFF.

This clone was counted once. The genes are TRBV11-2 and TRBJ2-1, with 9 positions matching TRBD2. J gave up 7 bases and V 3 bases, and 7 bases lay outside the gene matches. The CDR3 has 15 residues. Germline V CDR1 and CDR2: SGHAT, FQNNGV. CDR3 in amino acids: CASSLMGLAANEQFF. The CDR3 DNA reads TGTGCCAGCAGCTTGATGGGACTAGCAGCTAATGAGCAGTTCTTC. The complete variable domain, with remaining parts taken from reference TRBV11-2 and TRBJ2-1, reads EAGVAQSPRYKIIEKRQSVAFWCNPISGHATLYWYQQILGQGPKLLIQFQNNGVVDDSQLPKDRFSAERLKGVDSTLKIQPAKLEDSAVYLCASSLMGLAANEQFFGPGTRLTVL.

The chain links TRBV9 to TRBJ2-2; TRBD2 agrees at 11 bases. The V gene end was trimmed by 0 bases and the J gene end by 4 bases; junction bases not matched to a gene: 8. CDR3 length: 18 amino acids. Germline-derived CDR1 and CDR2 are SGDLS and YYNGEE. Written as DNA, the CDR3 is TGTGCCAGCAGCGTAGGTCTAGCGGGAGGCCGGAGCACCGGGGAGCTGTTTTTT. Its translation is CASSVGLAGGRSTGELFF.

This clone came up a few times. V is TRBV10-2 and J is TRBJ2-1; 8 nucleotides align to TRBD2. The CDR3 spans 15 residues. Losses at the gene ends were 3 bases for V and 3 bases for J; bases not matched to a gene: 4. Germline CDR1 is WSHSY and CDR2 is SAAADI. The CDR3 nucleotides are TGCGCCAGCAGTGACCAGACTAGCGTCTACAATGAGCAGTTCTTC. Translated, it gives CASSDQTSVYNEQFF.

This clone has a handful of counts. The chain joins TRBV30 to TRBJ1-3, with D perhaps matching TRBD1 (6 bases). V lost 4 bases and J 4 bases, leaving 11 bases between the germline ends. This CDR3 is 13 amino acids long. CDR1 is GTSNPN, CDR2 SVGIG, per germline (reference sequence). The CDR3 bases are TGTGCCTGGAACAGGGTGGCGGGAAACACCATATATTTT. Translation gives CAWNRVAGNTIYF. The full variable domain, with the rest looked up from reference TRBV30 and TRBJ1-3, is SQTIHQWPATLVQPVGSPLSLECTVEGTSNPNLYWYRQAAGRGLQLLFYSVGIGQISSEVPQNLSASRPQDRQFILSSKKLLLSDSGFYLCAWNRVAGNTIYFGEGSWLTVV.

This clone was detected once. This chain uses TRBV4-1 with TRBJ2-7; TRBD1 agrees at 7 bases. CDR3 size: 14 residues. With 5 bases clipped from V and 3 bases from J, the junction kept 7 bases outside the gene matches. Germline CDR1 is MGHRA and CDR2 is YSYEKL. CDR3 sequence (DNA): TGCGCCAGCAGCTCACAGGGGTCCGGCTACGAGCAGTACTTC. Encoded protein: CASSSQGSGYEQYF.

A single count supports this clone. The chain links TRBV19 to TRBJ1-4; no clear D gene. The length of the CDR3 is 15 residues. Germline V gene lookup returns CDR1 LNHDA and CDR2 SQIVND (reference sequence). The V end lost 4 bases, the J end lost 8 bases, and 17 bases lay between the germline ends. The CDR3 loop reads CASSTSTVEVEKLFF. The DNA of the CDR3 is TGTGCCAGTAGTACCTCGACCGTCGAGGTCGAAAAACTGTTTTTT. The full variable domain, with the rest looked up from reference TRBV19 and TRBJ1-4, is DGGITQSPKYLFRKEGQNVTLSCEQNLNHDAMYWYRQDPGQGLRLIYYSQIVNDFQKGDIAEGYSVSREKKESFPLTVTSAQKNPTAFYLCASSTSTVEVEKLFFGSGTQLSVL.

Here the CDR3 reads CASSLKAGAGNTIYF. CDR3 DNA: TGTGCCAGCAGTTTAAAGGCCGGGGCTGGAAACACCATATATTTT. The chain carries TRBV28 and TRBJ1-3, with D hard to call. V lost 2 bases, J lost 2 bases, and 10 bases lay in between. Germline V gene data show CDR1 as MDHEN and CDR2 as SYDVKM. CDR3 length: 15 residues.

This rearrangement joins TRBV2 to TRBJ1-5, with a possible D match to TRBD1 (5 bases). Looked up from germline, CDR1 is SNHLY and CDR2 is FYNNEI. Trimming pared 3 bases from V and 2 bases from J, leaving 11 bases between. The CDR3 is made up of 15 amino acids. CDR3 DNA: TGTGCCAGCAGTGAGTGGCAGGGTGGCAATCAGCCCCAGCATTTT. This codes for CASSEWQGGNQPQHF.

This clone was recorded once. The rearrangement uses TRBV4-2 and TRBJ1-3, with D tentatively TRBD1 (6 bases). The V and J ends lost 1 base and 3 bases respectively, with 16 bases between them. Germline CDR1 and CDR2: LGHNA and YNFKEQ. CDR3 length equals 17 residues. In DNA, the CDR3 is TGTGCCAGCAGCCAAGGGGGGGGCGTAAGGGTTGGAAACACCATATATTTT. It codes for CASSQGGGVRVGNTIYF.

J is TRBJ2-3 and V is TRBV10-2; TRBD2 matches at 8 bases. This CDR3 is built from 16 residues. Unmatched junction bases numbered 11, after V lost 3 bases and J lost 6 bases. Germline V gives CDR1 WSHSY, CDR2 SAAADI. CDR3: CASSDPAGAGADTQYF. The CDR3 DNA reads TGCGCCAGCAGTGACCCCGCGGGAGCGGGAGCGGATACGCAGTATTTT.

As regards this clone: The CDR3 does not end in the conserved phenylalanine or tryptophan, so this is likely a read error. Because the CDR3's place on the DNA is in doubt, the DNA is left out and the CDR3 is given as listed by TCRdb. The rearrangement uses TRBV29-1 and TRBJ1-1; the D segment call TRBD1 is taken from the table without a DNA check. The CDR3 spans 12 amino acids, including both terminal residues. CDR1 and CDR2 from the germline V gene are SQVTM and ANQGSEA. CDR3 sequence reads: CSVVRTGDFPRL.

The V gene is TRBV11-2, the J gene TRBJ2-5, with 10 bases identical to TRBD2. After removal of 1 base from V and 9 bases from J, the junction contained 2 bases not matched to a gene. The germline CDR1 and CDR2 sequences are SGHAT and FQNNGV. The CDR3 runs 13 residues. In DNA form, the CDR3 reads TGTGCCAGCAGCTTAGGTAGCGGGAGGTCCCAGTACTTC. Amino acids: CASSLGSGRSQYF.

The genes are TRBV5-1 and TRBJ1-1; the D gene is possibly TRBD1 (5 bases). Germline CDR1 reads SGHRS; CDR2 reads YFSETQ. The CDR3 covers 14 residues. V was shortened by 0 bases and J by 4 bases, with 10 bases between the two germline ends. The CDR3 coding sequence is TGCGCCAGCAGCTTGGAACGGGGGAGCACTGAAGCTTTCTTT. Amino acid sequence: CASSLERGSTEAFF.

The gene calls are TRBV19 and TRBJ2-7; 7 positions agree with TRBD1. Germline lookup yields CDR1 LNHDA and CDR2 SQIVND (reference sequence). Trimming cost V 10 bases and J 0 bases; bases outside gene matches: 12. The CDR3 runs 15 residues. CDR3 sequence: CAMSLGQLTSYEQYF. The CDR3 DNA reads as TGTGCCATGAGCCTGGGACAGCTAACCTCCTACGAGCAGTACTTC.

This clone appeared a single time. The V and J genes are TRBV19 and TRBJ1-1, with unresolved D. Germline V CDR1 and CDR2: LNHDA, SQIVND (reference sequence). The V end was cut by 5 bases, the J end by 0 bases, with 13 bases between. The CDR3 extends over 15 amino acids. The CDR3 nucleotides are TGTGCCAGTAGTGCCCGGGGAGTTTTGAACACTGAAGCTTTCTTT. The encoded protein is CASSARGVLNTEAFF.

The CDR3 spells CASSQPPTGLNTEAFF. CDR3 DNA: TGTGCCAGCAGCCAGCCCCCGACAGGACTGAACACTGAAGCTTTCTTT. The chain combines TRBV5-4 with TRBJ1-1, with D maybe TRBD1 (6 bases). CDR3 length: 16 residues. Trimming took off 4 bases at V and 0 bases at J, with 16 bases between the two ends. Germline CDR1 SGHNT, CDR2 YYREEE (reference sequence).

J is TRBJ2-5 and V is TRBV5-1; TRBD2 matches 7 bases. V shed 4 bases, J shed 4 bases, and the junction held 7 bases outside the gene matches. CDR1 and CDR2 from the germline V gene are SGHRS and YFSETQ. The CDR3 covers 14 residues. The chain's CDR3 is CASSPAGDLETQYF. In DNA form, the CDR3 reads TGCGCCAGCAGCCCGGCGGGGGATCTAGAGACCCAGTACTTC.

The chain is built from TRBV9 and TRBJ2-2; TRBD1 might be the D (5 bases). CDR1 is SGDLS and CDR2 is YYNGEE in the germline V gene. V lost 3 bases, J lost 8 bases, and 23 bases lay in between. This CDR3 has 17 amino acids. CDR3 residues: CASSAEGAALLSGELFF. Written as DNA, the CDR3 is TGTGCCAGCAGCGCGGAAGGGGCAGCTTTGTTAAGTGGGGAGCTGTTTTTT.